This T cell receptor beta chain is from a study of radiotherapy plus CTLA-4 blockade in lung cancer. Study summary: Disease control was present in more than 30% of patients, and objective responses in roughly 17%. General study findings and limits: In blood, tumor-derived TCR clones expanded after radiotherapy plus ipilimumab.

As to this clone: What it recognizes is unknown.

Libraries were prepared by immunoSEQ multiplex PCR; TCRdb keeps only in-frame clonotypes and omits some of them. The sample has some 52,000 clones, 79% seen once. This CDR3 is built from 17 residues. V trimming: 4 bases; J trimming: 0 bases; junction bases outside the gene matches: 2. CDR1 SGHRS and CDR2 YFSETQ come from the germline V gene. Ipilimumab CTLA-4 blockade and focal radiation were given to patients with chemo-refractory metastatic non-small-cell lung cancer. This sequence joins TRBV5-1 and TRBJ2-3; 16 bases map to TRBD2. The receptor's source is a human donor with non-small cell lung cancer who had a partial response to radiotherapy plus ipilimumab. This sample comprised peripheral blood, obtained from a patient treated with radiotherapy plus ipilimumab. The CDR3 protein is CASSPGLAGGSTDTQYF. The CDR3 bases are TGCGCCAGCAGCCCGGGACTAGCGGGGGGGAGCACAGATACGCAGTATTTT. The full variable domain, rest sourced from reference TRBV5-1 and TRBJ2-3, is KAGVTQTPRYLIKTRGQQVTLSCSPISGHRSVSWYQQTPGQGLQFLFEYFSETQRNKGNFPGRFSGRQFSNSRSEMNVSTLELGDSALYLCASSPGLAGGSTDTQYFGPGTRLTVL.